This T cell receptor beta chain derives from a study of blood T cells in healthy people across ages. The second PCR ran about 6 to 12 cycles with a sample-barcoded 5' primer and J-beta primers. TCRdb reprocessed the 5' RACE reads via MiXCR and lists one record per CDR3 protein. This table holds some 1,000,000 distinct CDR3 sequences, about 25% found once. Germline assignment: CDR1 SEHNR and CDR2 FQNEAQ (reference sequence). This CDR3 spans 16 amino acids. As to this clonotype: The junction does not match germline at one end; this may be a read error.

The same sample was also used in a study of T cells of mothers and their children.

The V call is TRBV7-9, the J call TRBJ2-4; D is unclear. The sequencing input was blood. The sequence came from a girl aged 2 to 9 in good health. The CDR3 DNA reads as TGTGCCAGCAGCTTAACCAGGACGCCAGCCAAAAACGTTCAGTACTTC. Translated, it gives CASSLTRTPAKNVQYF.